This TCR beta chain was captured by sequencing in a study of shared clonotypes between healthy human individuals. The J segment lost 7 bases and the V segment lost 1 base, leaving 6 bases of the junction unmatched. The CDR3 runs 15 residues. In germline, CDR1 is SGDLS, CDR2 YYNGEE. The method was immunoSEQ multiplex PCR; TCRdb's version includes in-frame clones alone and lacks a portion of them. In the table there are more than 1 million clones, 78% of which are singletons. Study outcomes and limitations: Clonotypes not shared had lower generation probabilities than those common to all four donors. Represented genetic and exposure-history diversity was restricted by having few donors. Larger estimated richness was generally seen in naive subsets than in memory subsets.

CD4+ cells were split into CD45RA+ naive and CD45RA-negative memory subsets. Worth noting for this clone: What it binds is not known.

This TCR derives from a man in his late teens or twenties in good health. Some clones in this sample may be carry-over from other donors' samples. Material for sequencing was memory CD4+ T cells from PBMCs. Subset reported: CD45RA-negative fraction. This rearrangement joins TRBV9 to TRBJ2-1; 9 bases match TRBD2. Here the CDR3 reads CASSVIAGDRNEQFF. The CDR3 DNA reads TGTGCCAGCAGCGTAATAGCGGGAGATCGAAATGAGCAGTTCTTC.